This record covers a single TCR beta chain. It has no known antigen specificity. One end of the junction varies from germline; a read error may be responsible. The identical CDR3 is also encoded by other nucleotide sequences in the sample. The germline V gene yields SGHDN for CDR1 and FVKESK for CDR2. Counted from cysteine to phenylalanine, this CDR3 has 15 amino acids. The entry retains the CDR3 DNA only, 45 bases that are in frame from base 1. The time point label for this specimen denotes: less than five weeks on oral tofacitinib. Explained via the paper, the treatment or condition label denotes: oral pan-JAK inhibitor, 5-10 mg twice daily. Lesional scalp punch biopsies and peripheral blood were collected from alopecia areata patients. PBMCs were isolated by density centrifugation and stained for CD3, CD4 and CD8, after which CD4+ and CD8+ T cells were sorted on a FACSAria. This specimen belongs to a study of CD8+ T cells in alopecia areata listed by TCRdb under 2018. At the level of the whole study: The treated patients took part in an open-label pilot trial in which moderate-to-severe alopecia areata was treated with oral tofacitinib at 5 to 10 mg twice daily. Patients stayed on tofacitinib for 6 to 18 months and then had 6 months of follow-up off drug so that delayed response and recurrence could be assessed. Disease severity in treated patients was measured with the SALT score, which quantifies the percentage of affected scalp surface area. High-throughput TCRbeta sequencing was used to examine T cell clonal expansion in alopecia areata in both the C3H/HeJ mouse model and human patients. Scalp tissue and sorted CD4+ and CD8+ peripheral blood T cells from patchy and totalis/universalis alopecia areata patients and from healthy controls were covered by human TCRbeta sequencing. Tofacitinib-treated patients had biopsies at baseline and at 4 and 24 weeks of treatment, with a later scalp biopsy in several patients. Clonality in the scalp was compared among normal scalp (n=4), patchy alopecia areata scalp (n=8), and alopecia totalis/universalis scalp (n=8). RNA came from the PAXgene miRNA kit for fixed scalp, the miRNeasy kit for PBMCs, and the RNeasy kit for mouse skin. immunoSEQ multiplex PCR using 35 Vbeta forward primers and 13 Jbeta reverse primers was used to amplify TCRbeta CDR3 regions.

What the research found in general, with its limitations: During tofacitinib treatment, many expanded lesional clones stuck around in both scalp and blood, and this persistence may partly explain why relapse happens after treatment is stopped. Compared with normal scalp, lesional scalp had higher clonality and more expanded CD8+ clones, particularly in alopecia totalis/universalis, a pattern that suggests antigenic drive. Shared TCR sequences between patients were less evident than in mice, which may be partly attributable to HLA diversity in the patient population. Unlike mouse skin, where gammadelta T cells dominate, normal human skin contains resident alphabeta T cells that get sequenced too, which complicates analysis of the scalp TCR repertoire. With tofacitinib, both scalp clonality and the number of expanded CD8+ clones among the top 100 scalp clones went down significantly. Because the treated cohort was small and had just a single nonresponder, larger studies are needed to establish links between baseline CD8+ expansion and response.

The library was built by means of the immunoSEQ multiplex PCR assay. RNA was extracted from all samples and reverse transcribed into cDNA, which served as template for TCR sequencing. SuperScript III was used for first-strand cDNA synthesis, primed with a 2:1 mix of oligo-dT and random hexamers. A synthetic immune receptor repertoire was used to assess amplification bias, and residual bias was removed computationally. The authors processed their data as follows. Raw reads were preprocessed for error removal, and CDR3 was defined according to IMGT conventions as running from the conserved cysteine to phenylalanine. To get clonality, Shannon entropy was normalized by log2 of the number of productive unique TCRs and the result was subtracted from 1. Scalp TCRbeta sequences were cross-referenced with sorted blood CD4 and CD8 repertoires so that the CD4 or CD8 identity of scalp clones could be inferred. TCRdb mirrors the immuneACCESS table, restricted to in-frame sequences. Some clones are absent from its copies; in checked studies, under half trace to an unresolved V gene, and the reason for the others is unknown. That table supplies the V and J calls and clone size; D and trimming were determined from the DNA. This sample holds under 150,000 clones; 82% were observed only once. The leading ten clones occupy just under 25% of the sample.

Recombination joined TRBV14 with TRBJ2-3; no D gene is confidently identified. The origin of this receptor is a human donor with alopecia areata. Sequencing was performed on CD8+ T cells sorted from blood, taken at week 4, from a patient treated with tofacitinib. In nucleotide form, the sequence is TGTGCCAGCAGCTCCTCGTTCTCGGTCACAGATACGCAGTACTTT. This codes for CASSSSFSVTDTQYF. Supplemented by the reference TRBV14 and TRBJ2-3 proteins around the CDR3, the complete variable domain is EAGVTQFPSHSVIEKGQTVTLRCDPISGHDNLYWYRRVMGKEIKFLLHFVKESKQDESGMPNNRFLAERTGGTYSTLKVQPAELEDSGVYFCASSSSFSVTDTQYFGPGTRLTVL.